This TCR beta chain was sequenced during a study of blood T cells in healthy people across ages. The V gene's germline CDR1 is DFQATT and CDR2 SNEGSKA (reference sequence). Trimming left V 6 bases short and J 6 bases short, with 19 bases between. This CDR3 spans 14 amino acids. A sample-barcoded 5' primer and a J-beta primer mix were used in a second PCR of roughly 6 to 11 cycles. TCRdb reprocessed the 5' RACE reads via MiXCR and lists one record per CDR3 protein. The sample carries some 1,500,000 distinct CDR3 sequences, approximately 39% recorded once. The sequenced sample consisted of blood. This chain links TRBV20-1 with TRBJ2-3; D perhaps matches TRBD2 (6 bases). The sequence was collected from a woman aged 18-30 years in good health. CDR3: CSAGVRGTPDTQYF. In DNA form, the CDR3 reads TGCAGTGCAGGGGTTCGGGGGACCCCGGATACGCAGTATTTT.